A single sample is the source of the 5 T cell receptor beta chains below, sequenced in a study of response to subunit inactivated influenza vaccine. TCRdb reprocessed the RT-PCR reads with MiXCR, giving one entry per CDR3 protein. The repertoire holds 550,000 to 650,000 distinct CDR3 sequences, with around 11% as singletons. The sequenced sample was PBMCs from blood, obtained on the day of vaccination. These TCRs come from a man between 50 and 59 years old who received an inactivated influenza vaccine.

This chain joins TRBV6-1 and TRBJ1-5; D is perhaps TRBD1 (5 bases). V dropped 8 bases and J dropped 0 bases, with 14 bases sitting between them. CDR3 length: 15 residues. Germline lookup yields CDR1 MNHNS and CDR2 SASEGT. CDR3 DNA sequence: TGTGCCAGCGGGGCAAGCTTTTATAGCAATCAGCCCCAGCATTTT. Translating it yields CASGASFYSNQPQHF.

There are a few counts of this clonotype. The chain carries TRBV12-3 or TRBV12-4 and TRBJ2-2; 11 positions match TRBD1. The length of the CDR3 is 16 residues. With V trimmed by 6 bases and J by 4 bases, 7 bases remained unmatched. The CDR3 DNA is TGTGCCAGCAGAGGACAGGGGGCGCGGAGCACCGGGGAGCTGTTTTTT. It translates to CASRGQGARSTGELFF.

The V gene is TRBV5-1, the J gene TRBJ1-1; 11 bases are a match to TRBD1. V dropped 6 bases and J dropped 6; count of bases not matched to a gene: 7. The CDR3 has 14 amino acids. CDR1 and CDR2 (germline): SGHRS, YFSETQ. CDR3 in DNA: TGCGCCAGCAACCTTTGGGACAGGGGGTCTGAAGCTTTCTTT. Its translation: CASNLWDRGSEAFF.

This clonotype was counted only a few times. DNA of the CDR3: TGCAGTGCTAGGGGAACCGGGACAGGGGAAGGAGAGACCCAGTACTTC. It yields the protein CSARGTGTGEGETQYF. The chain employs TRBV20-1 and TRBJ2-5, with 10 bases that match TRBD1. J lost 4 bases, V lost 3 bases, and 11 bases had no gene match. The CDR3 consists of 16 residues. Looked up from germline, CDR1 is DFQATT and CDR2 is SNEGSKA (reference sequence).

This clonotype was seen a few times. V is TRBV11-2 and J is TRBJ2-7, with 10 bases aligning to TRBD1. Germline V lookup: CDR1 SGHAT, CDR2 FQNNGV. CDR3 length equals 15 residues. J gave up 4 bases and V 4 bases, and 7 bases lay outside the gene matches. The CDR3 coding sequence is TGTGCCAGCAGCTCCCTCCGGACAGGGGGTTACGAGCAGTACTTC. Amino acids: CASSSLRTGGYEQYF.